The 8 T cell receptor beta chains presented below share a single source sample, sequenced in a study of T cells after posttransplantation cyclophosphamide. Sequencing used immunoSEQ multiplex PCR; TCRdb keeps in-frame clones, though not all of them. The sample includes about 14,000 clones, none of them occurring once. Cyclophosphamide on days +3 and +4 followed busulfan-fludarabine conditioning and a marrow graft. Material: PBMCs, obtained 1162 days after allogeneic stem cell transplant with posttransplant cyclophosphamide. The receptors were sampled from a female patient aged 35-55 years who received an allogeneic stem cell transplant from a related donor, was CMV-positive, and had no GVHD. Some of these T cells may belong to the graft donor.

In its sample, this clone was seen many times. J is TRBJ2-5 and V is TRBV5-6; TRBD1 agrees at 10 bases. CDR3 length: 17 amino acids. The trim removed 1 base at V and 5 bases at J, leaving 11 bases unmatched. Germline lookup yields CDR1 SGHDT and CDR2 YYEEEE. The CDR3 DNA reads TGTGCCAGCAGCTTGATGGTCGGGACAGGGGTTGTGGAGACCCAGTACTTC. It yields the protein CASSLMVGTGVVETQYF. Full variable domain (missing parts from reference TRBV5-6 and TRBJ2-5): DAGVTQSPTHLIKTRGQQVTLRCSPKSGHDTVSWYQQALGQGPQFIFQYYEEEERQRGNFPDRFSGHQFPNYSSELNVNALLLGDSALYLCASSLMVGTGVVETQYFGPGTRLLVL.

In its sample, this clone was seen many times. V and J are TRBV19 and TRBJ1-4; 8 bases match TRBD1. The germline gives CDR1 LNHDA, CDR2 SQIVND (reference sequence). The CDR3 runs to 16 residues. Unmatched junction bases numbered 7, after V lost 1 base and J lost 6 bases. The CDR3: CASSIGQGAVHEKLFF. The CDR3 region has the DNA TGTGCCAGTAGTATAGGGCAGGGGGCAGTGCATGAAAAACTGTTTTTT.

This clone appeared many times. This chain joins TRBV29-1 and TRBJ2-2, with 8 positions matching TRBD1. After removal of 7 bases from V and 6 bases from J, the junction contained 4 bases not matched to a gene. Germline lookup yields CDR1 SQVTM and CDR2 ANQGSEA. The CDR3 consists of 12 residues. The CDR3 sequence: CSATQGAGELFF. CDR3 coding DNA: TGCAGCGCCACACAGGGGGCCGGGGAGCTGTTTTTT.

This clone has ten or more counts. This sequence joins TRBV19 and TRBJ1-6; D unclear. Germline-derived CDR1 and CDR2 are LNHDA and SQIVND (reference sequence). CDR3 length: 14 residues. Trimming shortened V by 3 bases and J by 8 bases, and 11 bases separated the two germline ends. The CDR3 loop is CASSIPGMDSPLHF. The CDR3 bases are TGTGCCAGTAGTATCCCGGGGATGGATTCACCCCTCCACTTT.

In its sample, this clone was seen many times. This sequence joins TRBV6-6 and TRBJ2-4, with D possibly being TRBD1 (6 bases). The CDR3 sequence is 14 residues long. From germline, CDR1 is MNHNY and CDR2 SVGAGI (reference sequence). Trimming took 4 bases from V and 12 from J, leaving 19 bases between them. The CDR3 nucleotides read TGTGCCAGCAGTTTTTCTAGAGACAGGCCTGGTCAGTACTTC. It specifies CASSFSRDRPGQYF.

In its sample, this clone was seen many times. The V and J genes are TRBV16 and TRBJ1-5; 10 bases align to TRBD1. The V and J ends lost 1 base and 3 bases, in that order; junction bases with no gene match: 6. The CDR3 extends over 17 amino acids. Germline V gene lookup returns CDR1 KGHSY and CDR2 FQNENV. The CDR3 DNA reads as TGTGCCAGCAGCCAATACGACGGGACAGGGGTCAATCAGCCCCAGCATTTT. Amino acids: CASSQYDGTGVNQPQHF.

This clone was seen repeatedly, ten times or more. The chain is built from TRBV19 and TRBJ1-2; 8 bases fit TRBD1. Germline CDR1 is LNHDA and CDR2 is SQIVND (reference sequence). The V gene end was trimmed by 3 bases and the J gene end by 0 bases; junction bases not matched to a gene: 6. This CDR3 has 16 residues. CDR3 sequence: CASSILGQEANYGYTF. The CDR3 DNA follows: TGTGCCAGTAGTATTCTGGGACAGGAAGCTAACTATGGCTACACCTTC.

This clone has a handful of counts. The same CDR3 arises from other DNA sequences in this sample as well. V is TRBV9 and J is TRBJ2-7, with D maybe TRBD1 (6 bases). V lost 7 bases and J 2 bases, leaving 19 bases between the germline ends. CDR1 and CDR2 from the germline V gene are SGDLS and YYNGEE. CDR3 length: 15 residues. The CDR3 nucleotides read TGTGCCAGCTTCATCGGGCAGGGGACGGCCTACGAGCAGTACTTC. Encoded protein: CASFIGQGTAYEQYF.